These 30 T cell receptor beta chains share one sample of origin, sequenced in a study of regulatory T cells in long-lasting Graves disease. HTBI primers from iRepertoire and Arm-PCR of CDR3 regions yielded the TCR beta libraries. TCRdb ran MiXCR on the multiplex PCR reads and lists one entry per CDR3 protein. The sample yields fewer than 450,000 distinct CDR3 sequences, less than 25% seen once. As for time point: persistent/refractory GD, antithyroid drugs over 5 years with positive TRAb. PBMCs were the source of the RNA used for TCR sequencing. This sample comprised peripheral blood mononuclear cells (PBMCs), obtained when the disease was refractory, from a patient treated with antithyroid drugs. Receptors were obtained from a female donor with Graves disease.

V is TRBV29-1 and J is TRBJ2-7; 8 bases align to TRBD2. V shed 4 bases and J 6 bases; nucleotides not matched to a gene: 8. Germline assignment: CDR1 SQVTM and CDR2 ANQGSEA. The CDR3 consists of 13 residues. The CDR3 region has the DNA TGCAGCGTTGTGGTGCTAGCGGGCGGCGAGCAGTACTTC. Encoded protein: CSVVVLAGGEQYF.

This clonotype has just a few counts. A read error may produce the germline difference seen at one junction end. This rearrangement joins TRBV7-7 to TRBJ2-7, with D possibly being TRBD2 (6 bases). The CDR3 has 18 residues. Germline V gene sequence: CDR1 SSHAT, CDR2 FNYEAQ (reference sequence). This CDR3 reads CASSWKGTPVRKFYEQYF. For the CDR3, the DNA is TGTGCTAGCAGCTGGAAGGGGACTCCTGTTCGAAAGTTTTACGAGCAGTACTTC.

The rearrangement uses TRBV20-1 and TRBJ2-1, with 9 bases fitting TRBD2. This CDR3 contains 14 residues. The germline V gene has CDR1 DFQATT and CDR2 SNEGSKA (reference sequence). Trimming removed 5 bases from V and 4 bases from J; junction bases left unmatched: 6. The CDR3 is CSAADSGGYNEQFF. The CDR3 DNA follows: TGCAGTGCTGCGGATAGCGGGGGATACAATGAGCAGTTCTTC.

This clonotype was seen a few times. CDR3 loop: CASSFPPHGRNEKLFF. The CDR3 DNA sequence: TGTGCCAGCAGTTTCCCCCCACATGGGCGTAATGAAAAACTGTTTTTT. The rearrangement links TRBV28 to TRBJ1-4, with D uncertain. CDR1 is MDHEN, CDR2 SYDVKM, per germline. This CDR3 region has 16 residues. The V gene lost 3 bases and the J gene lost 4 bases, with 15 bases spanning the gap.

This clonotype was recorded many times. J is TRBJ1-1 and V is TRBV6-1, with D perhaps TRBD1 (6 bases). Looked up from germline, CDR1 is MNHNS and CDR2 is SASEGT. The V end lost 4 bases, the J end lost 2 bases, and 11 bases lay between the germline ends. CDR3 length: 14 amino acids. CDR3 amino acids: CASSARGGNTEAFF. CDR3 sequence (DNA): TGTGCCAGCAGTGCCCGGGGGGGCAACACTGAAGCTTTCTTT.

The table lists this clonotype with a few counts. The CDR3 coding sequence is TGTGCCACCAGTGCCTCCGTGTCCTACGAGCAGTACTTC. Translation gives CATSASVSYEQYF. The chain has TRBV24-1 and TRBJ2-7; the D is unclear. CDR1 and CDR2 (germline): KGHDR, SFDVKD. V lost 5 bases and J 1 base, leaving 8 bases between the germline ends. The CDR3 extends over 13 amino acids.

V gene TRBV28 combines with J gene TRBJ2-2; D unresolved. CDR3 length: 14 amino acids. Germline CDR1 reads MDHEN; CDR2 reads SYDVKM. V was cut by 6 bases and J by 1 base, with 9 bases left in between. The DNA of the CDR3 is TGTGCCAGCAGAGTCACAGAGAACACCGGGGAGCTGTTTTTT. Protein: CASRVTENTGELFF.

This clonotype has at least ten counts. The chain employs TRBV20-1 and TRBJ1-6, with 7 bases lining up with TRBD1. Germline V gene data show CDR1 as DFQATT and CDR2 as SNEGSKA (reference sequence). V gave up 0 bases and J gave up 6 bases; unmatched junction bases: 5. This CDR3 region has 15 residues. This CDR3 reads CSARDGDRSNSPLHF. CDR3 DNA: TGCAGTGCTAGAGATGGGGACAGAAGTAATTCACCCCTCCACTTT.

This clonotype was detected many times. This rearrangement joins TRBV28 to TRBJ2-5; D is ambiguous. The CDR3 sequence is 12 residues long. Germline CDR1 is MDHEN and CDR2 is SYDVKM. Between the trimmed V and J ends, which lost 4 bases and 4 bases, there was a span of 7 bases. CDR3 DNA: TGTGCCAGCAGTTCCTCAGTAGAGACCCAGTACTTC. Translating gives CASSSSVETQYF.

To note about this clonotype: A single base separates this from a much larger clone, so it may be a read error. The chain combines TRBV28 with TRBJ1-5, with D maybe TRBD1 (5 bases). The CDR3 spans 16 residues. Germline CDR1 MDHEN, CDR2 SYDVKM. As DNA, the CDR3 is TGTCCCAGCAGTTTCATGGGGCCTTATAGCAATCAGCCCCAGCATTTT. This sequence encodes CPSSFMGPYSNQPQHF.

Ten or more counts support this clonotype. V gene TRBV7-2 combines with J gene TRBJ1-1; possible D gene TRBD1, 5 bases. From germline, CDR1 is SGHTA and CDR2 FQGNSA. Trimming took off 2 bases at V and 3 bases at J, with 13 bases between the two ends. CDR3 length equals 15 residues. The chain's CDR3 is CASSLQGRMYTEAFF. CDR3 DNA: TGTGCCAGCAGCTTACAGGGTAGAATGTACACTGAAGCTTTCTTT.

The sample holds a few counts of this clonotype. This sequence joins TRBV24-1 and TRBJ2-2; D might be TRBD1 (6 bases). The CDR3 contains 16 residues. The V gene lost 0 bases and the J gene lost 0 bases, with 7 bases spanning the gap. Germline CDR1 reads KGHDR; CDR2 reads SFDVKD. The CDR3 region is CATSDLDRTNTGELFF. The CDR3 bases are TGTGCCACCAGTGATTTGGACAGGACGAACACCGGGGAGCTGTTTTTT.

This clonotype was observed at least ten times. The V gene is TRBV11-2, the J gene TRBJ2-5; TRBD2 aligns across 13 bases. Germline assignment: CDR1 SGHAT and CDR2 FQNNGV. CDR3 length: 16 residues. V trimming: 5 bases; J trimming: 1 base; junction bases outside the gene matches: 4. The CDR3 nucleotides read TGTGCCAGCAGCCACGGACTAGCGGGAGTCCAAGAGACCCAGTACTTC. Translated, it gives CASSHGLAGVQETQYF.

This clonotype was found a few times. The chain joins TRBV7-2 to TRBJ2-5; the D gene is possibly TRBD2 (5 bases). CDR3 size: 15 residues. V was cut by 2 bases and J by 5 bases, with 15 bases left in between. Germline assignment: CDR1 SGHTA and CDR2 FQGNSA. The CDR3 sequence: CASSLRASLSETQYF. CDR3 bases: TGTGCCAGCAGCTTAAGGGCTAGCTTGTCGGAGACCCAGTACTTC.

The chain uses TRBV20-1 and TRBJ2-7, with a tentative D call TRBD2 (6 bases). V gave up 2 bases and J gave up 7 bases, with 15 bases separating them. There are 13 residues in the CDR3. The germline V gene has CDR1 DFQATT and CDR2 SNEGSKA (reference sequence). The CDR3 DNA follows: TGCAGTGCTAGAAGGGACTTGTATGGGGAGCAGTACTTC. It yields the protein CSARRDLYGEQYF.

The chain employs TRBV9 and TRBJ2-2; possibly TRBD1 for D (6 bases). CDR3 size: 13 residues. The germline V gene has CDR1 SGDLS and CDR2 YYNGEE. V was pared by 7 bases and J by 5 bases, with 12 bases between. CDR3 loop: CASSPQGTGELFF. The CDR3 DNA sequence: TGTGCCAGCTCACCACAGGGAACCGGGGAGCTGTTTTTT.

There are a few counts of this clonotype. This chain links TRBV11-2 with TRBJ1-2; TRBD1 is a possible D gene (5 bases). CDR1 and CDR2 from the germline V gene are SGHAT and FQNNGV. The CDR3 has 15 amino acids. V was shortened by 0 bases and J by 4 bases, with 12 bases between the two germline ends. CDR3 DNA: TGTGCCAGCAGCTTAGAGGGCCAGGGAAGCTATGGCTACACCTTC. Protein product: CASSLEGQGSYGYTF.

In its sample, this clonotype was seen many times. This chain connects TRBV30 to TRBJ2-5, with D maybe TRBD2 (6 bases). CDR3 size: 12 residues. Germline CDR1 and CDR2: GTSNPN and SVGIG (reference sequence). Deletions cut 6 bases from V and 1 base from J, with 9 bases between. CDR3 nucleotide sequence: TGTGCCTGCCGGGGGACCCAAGAGACCCAGTACTTC. Translating gives CACRGTQETQYF.

The chain employs TRBV10-3 and TRBJ2-5; no definite D call. The V gene lost 6 bases and the J gene lost 1 base, with 9 bases spanning the gap. The CDR3 contains 13 residues. Germline V gives CDR1 ENHRY, CDR2 SYGVKD. CDR3 protein: CAISPNTQETQYF. CDR3 in DNA: TGTGCCATCAGCCCCAATACCCAAGAGACCCAGTACTTC.

The J gene is TRBJ2-7, the V gene TRBV29-1; 7 nucleotides agree with TRBD2. Germline CDR1 reads SQVTM; CDR2 reads ANQGSEA. Trimming removed 6 bases from V and 7 bases from J; junction bases left unmatched: 6. This CDR3 is built from 11 residues. In DNA, the CDR3 is TGCAGCGTGCGACTAGCCGGGGAGCAGTACTTC. Amino acid sequence: CSVRLAGEQYF.

This clonotype was observed a few times. The chain couples TRBV2 to TRBJ1-6; 7 bases fit TRBD1. This CDR3 is built from 11 residues. Unmatched junction bases numbered 2, after V lost 7 bases and J lost 11 bases. The V gene's germline CDR1 is SNHLY and CDR2 FYNNEI. Here the CDR3 reads CASKTGAPLHF. The CDR3 DNA sequence: TGTGCCAGCAAAACAGGGGCACCCCTCCACTTT.

This clonotype was observed many times. The J gene is TRBJ1-1, the V gene TRBV28, with D possibly being TRBD1 (6 bases). Germline lookup yields CDR1 MDHEN and CDR2 SYDVKM. The V and J ends lost 10 bases and 3 bases respectively, with 15 bases between them. The CDR3 length is 13 residues. The CDR3, as DNA: TGTGCCACCCATGGAGGGGGTGACACTGAAGCTTTCTTT. Protein product: CATHGGGDTEAFF.

This clonotype has at least ten counts. This rearrangement joins TRBV29-1 to TRBJ2-7; D call uncertain. The CDR3 runs to 14 residues. From germline, CDR1 is SQVTM and CDR2 ANQGSEA. V was cut by 6 bases and J by 5 bases, with 20 bases left in between. CDR3 sequence reads: CSVIVGFVSHEQYF. The CDR3 bases are TGCAGCGTAATTGTGGGGTTTGTTAGTCACGAGCAGTACTTC.

This clonotype showed up many times. This chain joins TRBV7-8 and TRBJ2-7; tentatively, D is TRBD2 (6 bases). Germline V CDR1 and CDR2: SGHVS, FQNEAQ. This CDR3 has 15 amino acids. V shed 1 base and J shed 1 base, with 11 bases lying between them. The CDR3 loop is CASSLESGRSYEQYF. The CDR3 nucleotides read TGTGCCAGCAGCTTAGAATCGGGGAGGTCCTACGAGCAGTACTTC.

This clonotype was detected ten times or more. This chain links TRBV28 with TRBJ1-1, with 8 bases matching TRBD1. This CDR3 has 12 residues. J gave up 7 bases and V 8 bases, and 6 bases lay outside the gene matches. From germline, CDR1 is MDHEN and CDR2 SYDVKM. CDR3: CASSPQGDEAFF. DNA of the CDR3: TGTGCCAGCTCTCCACAGGGGGATGAAGCTTTCTTT.

This clonotype was recorded at least ten times. This chain links TRBV12-3 or TRBV12-4 with TRBJ2-5, with D hard to call. V was pared by 6 bases and J by 5 bases, with 16 bases between. This CDR3 is 14 amino acids long. The CDR3 DNA reads as TGTGCCAGCAGCTTATCTGGTAGCTGGGAGACCCAGTACTTC. Residues: CASSLSGSWETQYF.

This chain links TRBV6-2 or TRBV6-3 with TRBJ2-4; D gene ambiguous. From germline, CDR1 is MNHEY and CDR2 SVGEGT. There are 15 residues in the CDR3. Between the trimmed V and J ends, which lost 5 bases and 0 bases, there was a span of 11 bases. The DNA for the CDR3 is TGTGCCAGCAGTGAATTGGGCGGAGCCAAAAACATTCAGTACTTC. This encodes CASSELGGAKNIQYF.

In this sample, this clonotype turned up a few times. This chain joins TRBV7-6 and TRBJ1-1; D ambiguous. From germline, CDR1 is SGHVS and CDR2 FNYEAQ. The V end was cut by 1 base, the J end by 4 bases, with 10 bases between. CDR3 length: 14 residues. In DNA, the CDR3 is TGTGCCAGCAGCTTAGGGACGGGGTTCACTGAAGCTTTCTTT. This gives the protein CASSLGTGFTEAFF. Looking up the rest from reference TRBV7-6 and TRBJ1-1 gives the full variable domain: GAGVSQSPRYKVTKRGQDVALRCDPISGHVSLYWYRQALGQGPEFLTYFNYEAQQDKSGLPNDRFSAERPEGSISTLTIQRTEQRDSAMYRCASSLGTGFTEAFFGQGTRLTVV.

This clonotype was picked up a small number of times. V and J are TRBV19 and TRBJ1-1; a possible D gene is TRBD1 (5 bases). V was cut by 7 bases and J by 4 bases, with 22 bases left in between. Germline CDR1 and CDR2: LNHDA and SQIVND (reference sequence). The CDR3 loop spans 16 amino acids. This CDR3 is CASTSGAGWLGTEAFF. Here the CDR3 DNA reads TGTGCCAGTACCTCCGGGGCAGGGTGGCTTGGCACTGAAGCTTTCTTT.

There are many counts of this clonotype. At one of its ends the junction is not consistent with the germline gene, which may arise from a read error. V gene TRBV7-7 combines with J gene TRBJ1-6, with D possibly being TRBD1 (6 bases). This CDR3 comprises 13 residues. Germline CDR1 and CDR2: SSHAT and FNYEAQ (reference sequence). In DNA form, the CDR3 reads TGTGCTAGCAGCGCCAACAGGGCCTCACCCCTCCACTTT. It yields the protein CASSANRASPLHF.